This TCR beta chain derives from a study of blood T cell repertoires in COVID-19 (TCRdb year 2020). Some background on the complete study: The collaborator samples originated in the United States, Italy and Spain and spanned the acute and convalescent phases of COVID-19. The prospective study material was composed of cDNA or gDNA derived from T cells, B-cell-depleted T cells, or PBMCs. Deeply sampled blood TCRbeta repertoires from subjects exposed to, actively infected with, or recovered from COVID-19 were included in the dataset. A freely available public database, intended as a resource for researchers studying the immune response to SARS-CoV-2, is where the repertoires were released. The samples were drawn from two sources: the first 160 participants of the ongoing ImmuneRACE study, and approximately 1,300 subjects contributed by 6 global collaborators. A de-identified subject ID, COVID-19 status, age in years and sex were almost always included in the sample metadata. HLA class I and class II types, where available, came from metadata supplied by the sample provider rather than from assay-based typing. Beyond this particular receptor, the publication reports: The amount of clinical and demographic metadata varied by source and participant and was provided uncurated.

As regards this clone: Its antigen is currently not known. Base quality data are lacking; no much larger clone is found one base away.

TCRbeta CDR3 regions were amplified from genomic DNA using the immunoSEQ Assay, a bias-controlled multiplex PCR. Regarding the original processing steps: Within the assay, amplification of reference gene primers was used to estimate how many nucleated cells each sample contained. To quantify the absolute abundance of each unique TCRbeta CDR3 rearrangement, sequence reads were collapsed and filtered. For each sample, productive Simpson clonality was calculated by taking the square root of Simpson's diversity index across productive rearrangements. The table was pulled from immuneACCESS by TCRdb, which kept in-frame rearrangements only. Such tables lose some clones; where checked, under half of the loss comes from unresolved V genes, and the rest has no known cause. V and J calls and clone size follow that table, whereas D and trimming were derived from the DNA. The sample contains about 260,000 clones, over 80% of them found a single time. The ten largest clones represent 3% to 4% of the sample.

Whole blood was collected in K2EDTA tubes by collaborating institutions according to the institutions' own protocols. For TCRbeta analysis, collaborators shipped samples in one of three forms: frozen whole blood, isolated PBMCs, or DNA extracted from either of those sample types. Reading the germline V gene gives CDR1 SGHRS and CDR2 YFSETQ. The CDR3, from cysteine to phenylalanine, totals 13 residues. The read is trimmed to its CDR3 DNA, 39 bases read in frame from base 1. V and J are truncated by 3 bases and 5 bases respectively, leaving an intervening sequence of 11 bases. This clonotype was sampled from a woman between 40 and 50 years old with acute or convalescent COVID-19. The V and J genes are TRBV5-1 and TRBJ2-5; the D gene is unclear. The sample comprised peripheral blood. CDR3 reads: CASSSVSQETQYF. The sequenced DNA is TGCGCCAGCAGCTCCGTAAGTCAGGAGACCCAGTACTTC.